The TCR beta chain described here comes from a study of cytomegalovirus exposure and HLA in healthy donors. For the study at large: In terms of ancestry, the Caucasian-associated cluster contained 81% of the approximately 430 genotyped donors. Overall study results and limits: Based on reports, TCR beta sequences accurately predicted HLA-A and HLA-B alleles for most subjects. TCR beta sequences numbering 15,000 to 20,000 were associated with HLA alleles at 0.05 false discovery rate in a later analysis.

V was clipped by 5 bases and J by 0 bases, with 16 bases between them. Germline assignment: CDR1 SNHLY and CDR2 FYNNEI. The CDR3 is 16 residues long. For this clone: Its antigen is as yet unknown.

This PCR relied on a set of 60 Vbeta primers and 13 Jbeta primers. Assay used: immunoSEQ multiplex PCR; TCRdb lists only in-frame clones, some missing. The profile covers under 200,000 clones, with roughly 80% appearing a single time and 2.5% to 3.5% taken by the ten largest. The rearrangement joins TRBV2 to TRBJ1-1; tentative D call: TRBD1 (6 bases). The sequence came from a woman aged 40 to 55 in good health and CMV-seronegative. What was sequenced was PBMCs. The CDR3 DNA is TGTGCCAGCAGTTACCAGGGGTCTGGGCTGAACACTGAAGCTTTCTTT. This translates into CASSYQGSGLNTEAFF.